Following are 2 T cell receptor beta chains from one sample sequenced in a study of T-cell reconstitution after alpha-beta-depleted transplantation in children. Unique molecular identifiers were used in preparing the TCRbeta library. TCRdb re-analysed the PCR reads in MiXCR, keeping a single row per CDR3 protein. Among around 600,000 distinct CDR3 sequences listed, around 17% were seen once. The specimen comprised PBMCs from the stem cell graft donor, sampled from the stem cell graft. These receptors all stem from a human donor who donated a stem cell graft to a child with acute myeloid leukemia.

This clonotype showed up just a few times. CDR3 loop: CASSPGQQGWDGYTF. The CDR3 coding sequence is TGTGCCAGCAGCCCCGGACAGCAAGGATGGGATGGCTACACCTTC. V gene TRBV7-9 combines with J gene TRBJ1-2; possibly TRBD1 for D (6 bases). Deletions cut 5 bases from V and 6 bases from J, with 19 bases between. Germline CDR1 reads SEHNR; CDR2 reads FQNEAQ (reference sequence). This CDR3 has 15 residues.

This clonotype was recorded a few times. This chain connects TRBV20-1 to TRBJ1-5, with D possibly TRBD1 on 5 matching bases. This CDR3 has 14 amino acids. Trimming took 6 bases from V and 5 from J, leaving 17 bases between them. The germline CDR1 and CDR2 sequences are DFQATT and SNEGSKA (reference sequence). CDR3 DNA sequence: TGCAGTGCACTCACTCAGGGAAGCTATCAGCCCCAGCATTTT. Residues: CSALTQGSYQPQHF.